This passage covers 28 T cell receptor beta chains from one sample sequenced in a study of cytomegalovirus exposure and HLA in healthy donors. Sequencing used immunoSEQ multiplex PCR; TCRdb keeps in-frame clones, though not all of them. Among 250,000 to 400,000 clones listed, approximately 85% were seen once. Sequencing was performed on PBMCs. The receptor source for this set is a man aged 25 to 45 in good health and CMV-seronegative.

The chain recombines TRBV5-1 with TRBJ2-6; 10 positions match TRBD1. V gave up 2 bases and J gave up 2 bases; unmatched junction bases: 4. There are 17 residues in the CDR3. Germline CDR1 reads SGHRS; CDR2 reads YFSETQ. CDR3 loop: CASSLDRGLTGANVLTF. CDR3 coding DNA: TGCGCCAGCAGCTTAGACAGGGGGCTAACTGGGGCCAACGTCCTGACTTTC.

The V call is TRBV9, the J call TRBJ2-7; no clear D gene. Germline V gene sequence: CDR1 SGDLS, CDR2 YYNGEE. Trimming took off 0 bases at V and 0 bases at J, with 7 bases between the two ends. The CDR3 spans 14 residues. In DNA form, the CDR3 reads TGTGCCAGCAGCGTAGTTTCCAGCTCCTACGAGCAGTACTTC. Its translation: CASSVVSSSYEQYF.

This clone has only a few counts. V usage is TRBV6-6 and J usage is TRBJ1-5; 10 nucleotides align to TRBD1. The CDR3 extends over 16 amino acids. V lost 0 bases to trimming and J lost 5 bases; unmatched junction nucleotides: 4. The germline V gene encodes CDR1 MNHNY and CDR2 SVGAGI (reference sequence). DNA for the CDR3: TGTGCCAGCAGTTACTCGACAGGGGGCTTACATCAGCCCCAGCATTTT. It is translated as CASSYSTGGLHQPQHF.

CDR3 region: CAIMGQGNTEAFF. In nucleotides, the CDR3 is TGTGCCATCATGGGACAGGGGAACACTGAAGCTTTCTTT. The J gene is TRBJ1-1, the V gene TRBV10-3; 9 nucleotides align to TRBD1. With 7 bases clipped from V and 1 base from J, the junction kept 1 base outside the gene matches. Germline loops: CDR1 ENHRY, CDR2 SYGVKD. There are 13 residues in the CDR3.

CDR3 protein: CASSQRSTYTGELFF. The DNA for the CDR3 is TGCGCCAGCAGCCAACGGAGTACCTACACCGGGGAGCTGTTTTTT. V usage is TRBV4-3 and J usage is TRBJ2-2; D call uncertain. Germline V gene data show CDR1 as LGHNA and CDR2 as YSLEER. This CDR3 is built from 15 residues. The germline V and J ends were trimmed by 2 bases and 3 bases, with 10 bases remaining between them.

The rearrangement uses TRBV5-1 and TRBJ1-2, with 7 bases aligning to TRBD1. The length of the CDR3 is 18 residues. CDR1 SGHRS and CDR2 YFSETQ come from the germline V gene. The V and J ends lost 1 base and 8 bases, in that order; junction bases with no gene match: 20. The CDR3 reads CASSLRAQRDSSRRGYTF. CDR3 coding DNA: TGCGCCAGCAGCTTGAGGGCCCAAAGGGACAGCTCCCGCAGGGGCTACACCTTC.

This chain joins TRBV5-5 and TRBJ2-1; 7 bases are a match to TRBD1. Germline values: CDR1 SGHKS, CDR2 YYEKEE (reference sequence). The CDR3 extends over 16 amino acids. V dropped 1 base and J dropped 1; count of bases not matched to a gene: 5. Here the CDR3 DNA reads TGTGCCAGCAGCTTGATGAGGGGGCGGTCCTACAATGAGCAGTTCTTC. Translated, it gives CASSLMRGRSYNEQFF. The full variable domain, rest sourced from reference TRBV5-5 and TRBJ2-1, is DAGVTQSPTHLIKTRGQQVTLRCSPISGHKSVSWYQQVLGQGPQFIFQYYEKEERGRGNFPDRFSARQFPNYSSELNVNALLLGDSALYLCASSLMRGRSYNEQFFGPGTRLTVL.

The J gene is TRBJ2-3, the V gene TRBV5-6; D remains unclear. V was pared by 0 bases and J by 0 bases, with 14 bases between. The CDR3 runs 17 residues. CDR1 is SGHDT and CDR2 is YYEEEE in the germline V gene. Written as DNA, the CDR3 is TGTGCCAGCAGCTTGGTCGAGGCGTTGAGGAGCACAGATACGCAGTATTTT. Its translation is CASSLVEALRSTDTQYF.

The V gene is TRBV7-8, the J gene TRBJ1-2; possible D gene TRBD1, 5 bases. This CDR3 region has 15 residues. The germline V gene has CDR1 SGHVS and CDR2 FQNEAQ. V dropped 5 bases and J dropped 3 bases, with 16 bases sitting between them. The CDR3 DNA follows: TGTGCCAGCAGCACCGCTCAGGGTGTTGACTATGGCTACACCTTC. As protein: CASSTAQGVDYGYTF.

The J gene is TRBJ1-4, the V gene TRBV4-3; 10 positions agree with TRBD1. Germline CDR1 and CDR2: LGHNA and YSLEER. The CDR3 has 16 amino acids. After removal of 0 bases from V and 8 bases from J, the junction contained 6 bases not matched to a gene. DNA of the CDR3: TGCGCCAGCAGCCAAGAGACGGGACAGGGGTCCGAAAAACTGTTTTTT. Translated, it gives CASSQETGQGSEKLFF.

The CDR3 spells CASSLAEADTQYF. DNA of the CDR3: TGTGCCAGCAGCTTGGCGGAGGCAGATACGCAGTATTTT. This chain uses TRBV5-8 with TRBJ2-3, with TRBD2 as a possible D gene (5 bases). V lost 0 bases and J 4 bases, leaving 6 bases between the germline ends. The germline V gene has CDR1 SGHTS and CDR2 YDEGEE. The length of the CDR3 is 13 residues.

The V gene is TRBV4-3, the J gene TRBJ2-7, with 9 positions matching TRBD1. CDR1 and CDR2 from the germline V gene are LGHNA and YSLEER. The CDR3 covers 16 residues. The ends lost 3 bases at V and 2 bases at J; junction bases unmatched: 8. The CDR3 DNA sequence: TGCGCCAGCAGCCAGAGATCCGGGACAGGGACCTACGAGCAGTACTTC. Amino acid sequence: CASSQRSGTGTYEQYF.

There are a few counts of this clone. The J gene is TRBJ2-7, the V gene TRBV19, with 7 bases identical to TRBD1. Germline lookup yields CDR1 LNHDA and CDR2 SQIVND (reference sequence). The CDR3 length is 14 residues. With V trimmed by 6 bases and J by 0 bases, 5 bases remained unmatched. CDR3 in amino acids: CASSQTGSSYEQYF. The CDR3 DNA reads TGTGCCAGTAGCCAGACAGGGAGCTCCTACGAGCAGTACTTC.

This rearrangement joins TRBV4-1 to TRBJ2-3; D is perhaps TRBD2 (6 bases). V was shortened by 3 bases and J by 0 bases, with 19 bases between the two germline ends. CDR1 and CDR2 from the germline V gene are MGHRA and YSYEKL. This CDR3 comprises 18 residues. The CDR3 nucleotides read TGCGCCAGCAGCCACCCCAACGGGAGACTCTCTAGCACAGATACGCAGTATTTT. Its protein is CASSHPNGRLSSTDTQYF.

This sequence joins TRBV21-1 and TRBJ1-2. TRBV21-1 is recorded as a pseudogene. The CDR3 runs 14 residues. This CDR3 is CASSKGSGAYGYTF. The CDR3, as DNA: TGTGCCAGCAGCAAAGGTTCCGGTGCCTATGGCTACACCTTC.

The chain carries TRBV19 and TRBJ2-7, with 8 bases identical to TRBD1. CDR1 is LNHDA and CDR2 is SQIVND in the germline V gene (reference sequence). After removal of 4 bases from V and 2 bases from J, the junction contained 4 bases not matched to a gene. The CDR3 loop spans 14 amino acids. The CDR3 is CASSKKQGAYEQYF. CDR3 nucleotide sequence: TGTGCCAGTAGTAAGAAACAGGGGGCCTACGAGCAGTACTTC.

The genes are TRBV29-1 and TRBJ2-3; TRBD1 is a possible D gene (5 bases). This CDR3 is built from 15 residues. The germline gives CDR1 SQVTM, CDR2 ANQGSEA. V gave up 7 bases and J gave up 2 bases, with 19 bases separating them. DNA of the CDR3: TGCAGCGCACGACCAGGACAAGTCCTCACAGATACGCAGTATTTT. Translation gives CSARPGQVLTDTQYF.

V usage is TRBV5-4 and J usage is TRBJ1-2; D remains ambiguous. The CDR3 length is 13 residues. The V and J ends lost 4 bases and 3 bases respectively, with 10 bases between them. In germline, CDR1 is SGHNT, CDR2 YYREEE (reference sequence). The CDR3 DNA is TGTGCCAGCAGCGGTGGAGCAGACTATGGCTACACCTTC. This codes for CASSGGADYGYTF.

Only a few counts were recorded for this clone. The DNA of the CDR3 is TGTGCCAGCAACAGTGAAGACCCGGCGAACACTGAAGCTTTCTTT. Translation: CASNSEDPANTEAFF. The rearrangement links TRBV6-1 to TRBJ1-1; D is ambiguous. The germline V gene encodes CDR1 MNHNS and CDR2 SASEGT. Trimming shortened V by 7 bases and J by 1 base, and 16 bases separated the two germline ends. There are 15 residues in the CDR3.

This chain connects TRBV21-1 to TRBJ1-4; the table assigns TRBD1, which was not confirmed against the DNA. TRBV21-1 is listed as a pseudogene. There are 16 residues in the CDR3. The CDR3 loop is CASSKGDRGLGEKLFF. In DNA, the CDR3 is TGTGCCAGCAGCAAAGGGGACAGGGGGCTGGGGGAAAAACTGTTTTTT.

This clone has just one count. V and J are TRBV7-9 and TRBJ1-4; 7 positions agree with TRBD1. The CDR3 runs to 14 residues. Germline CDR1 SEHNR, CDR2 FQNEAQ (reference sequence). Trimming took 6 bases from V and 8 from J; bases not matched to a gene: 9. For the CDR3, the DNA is TGTGCCAGCAGTCCCGACAGGGTTGAAGAAAAACTGTTTTTT. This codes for CASSPDRVEEKLFF.

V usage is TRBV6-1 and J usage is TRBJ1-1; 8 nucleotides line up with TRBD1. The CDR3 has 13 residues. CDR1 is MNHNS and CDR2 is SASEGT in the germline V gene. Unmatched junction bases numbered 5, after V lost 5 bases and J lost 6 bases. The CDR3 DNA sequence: TGTGCCAGCAGTTTGACAGGGGTGGCTGAAGCTTTCTTT. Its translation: CASSLTGVAEAFF.

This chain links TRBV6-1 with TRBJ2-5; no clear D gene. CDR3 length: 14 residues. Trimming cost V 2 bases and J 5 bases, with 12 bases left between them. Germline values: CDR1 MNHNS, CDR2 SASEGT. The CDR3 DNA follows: TGTGCCAGCAGTGAATCTGGCAGGTTGGAGACCCAGTACTTC. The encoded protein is CASSESGRLETQYF.

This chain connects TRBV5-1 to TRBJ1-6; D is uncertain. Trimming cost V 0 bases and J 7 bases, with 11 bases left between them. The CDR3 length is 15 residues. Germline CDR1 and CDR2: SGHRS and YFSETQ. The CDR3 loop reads CASSLAAAENSPLHF. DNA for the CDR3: TGCGCCAGCAGCTTGGCGGCGGCGGAGAATTCACCCCTCCACTTT.

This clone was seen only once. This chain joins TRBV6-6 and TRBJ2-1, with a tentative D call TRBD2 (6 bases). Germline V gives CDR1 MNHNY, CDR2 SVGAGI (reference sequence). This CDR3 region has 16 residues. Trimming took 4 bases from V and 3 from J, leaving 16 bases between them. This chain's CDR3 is CASSSTTPGVYNEQFF. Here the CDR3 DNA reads TGTGCCAGCAGTTCCACCACTCCGGGGGTCTACAATGAGCAGTTCTTC.

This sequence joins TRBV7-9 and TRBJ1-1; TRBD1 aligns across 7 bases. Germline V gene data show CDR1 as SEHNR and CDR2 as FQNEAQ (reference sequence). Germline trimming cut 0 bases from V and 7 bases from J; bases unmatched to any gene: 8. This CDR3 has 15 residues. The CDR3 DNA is TGTGCCAGCAGCTTAGCTACCGGGACAGAATATGAAGCTTTCTTT. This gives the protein CASSLATGTEYEAFF.

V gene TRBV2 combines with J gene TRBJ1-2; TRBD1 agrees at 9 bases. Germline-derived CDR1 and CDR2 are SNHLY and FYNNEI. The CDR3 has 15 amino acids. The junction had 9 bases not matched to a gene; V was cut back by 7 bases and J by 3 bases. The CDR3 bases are TGTGCCAGCAAGGGACAGGGTGGAATGTACTATGGCTACACCTTC. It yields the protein CASKGQGGMYYGYTF.

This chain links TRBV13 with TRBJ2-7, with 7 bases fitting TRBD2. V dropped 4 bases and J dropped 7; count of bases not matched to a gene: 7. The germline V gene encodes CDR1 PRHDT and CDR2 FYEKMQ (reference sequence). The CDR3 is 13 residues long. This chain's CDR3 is CASSSGGTLEQYF. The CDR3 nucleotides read TGTGCCAGCAGCTCGGGGGGTACGTTGGAGCAGTACTTC. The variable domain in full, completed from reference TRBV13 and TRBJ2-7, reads AAGVIQSPRHLIKEKRETATLKCYPIPRHDTVYWYQQGPGQDPQFLISFYEKMQSDKGSIPDRFSAQQFSDYHSELNMSSLELGDSALYFCASSSGGTLEQYFGPGTRLTVT.